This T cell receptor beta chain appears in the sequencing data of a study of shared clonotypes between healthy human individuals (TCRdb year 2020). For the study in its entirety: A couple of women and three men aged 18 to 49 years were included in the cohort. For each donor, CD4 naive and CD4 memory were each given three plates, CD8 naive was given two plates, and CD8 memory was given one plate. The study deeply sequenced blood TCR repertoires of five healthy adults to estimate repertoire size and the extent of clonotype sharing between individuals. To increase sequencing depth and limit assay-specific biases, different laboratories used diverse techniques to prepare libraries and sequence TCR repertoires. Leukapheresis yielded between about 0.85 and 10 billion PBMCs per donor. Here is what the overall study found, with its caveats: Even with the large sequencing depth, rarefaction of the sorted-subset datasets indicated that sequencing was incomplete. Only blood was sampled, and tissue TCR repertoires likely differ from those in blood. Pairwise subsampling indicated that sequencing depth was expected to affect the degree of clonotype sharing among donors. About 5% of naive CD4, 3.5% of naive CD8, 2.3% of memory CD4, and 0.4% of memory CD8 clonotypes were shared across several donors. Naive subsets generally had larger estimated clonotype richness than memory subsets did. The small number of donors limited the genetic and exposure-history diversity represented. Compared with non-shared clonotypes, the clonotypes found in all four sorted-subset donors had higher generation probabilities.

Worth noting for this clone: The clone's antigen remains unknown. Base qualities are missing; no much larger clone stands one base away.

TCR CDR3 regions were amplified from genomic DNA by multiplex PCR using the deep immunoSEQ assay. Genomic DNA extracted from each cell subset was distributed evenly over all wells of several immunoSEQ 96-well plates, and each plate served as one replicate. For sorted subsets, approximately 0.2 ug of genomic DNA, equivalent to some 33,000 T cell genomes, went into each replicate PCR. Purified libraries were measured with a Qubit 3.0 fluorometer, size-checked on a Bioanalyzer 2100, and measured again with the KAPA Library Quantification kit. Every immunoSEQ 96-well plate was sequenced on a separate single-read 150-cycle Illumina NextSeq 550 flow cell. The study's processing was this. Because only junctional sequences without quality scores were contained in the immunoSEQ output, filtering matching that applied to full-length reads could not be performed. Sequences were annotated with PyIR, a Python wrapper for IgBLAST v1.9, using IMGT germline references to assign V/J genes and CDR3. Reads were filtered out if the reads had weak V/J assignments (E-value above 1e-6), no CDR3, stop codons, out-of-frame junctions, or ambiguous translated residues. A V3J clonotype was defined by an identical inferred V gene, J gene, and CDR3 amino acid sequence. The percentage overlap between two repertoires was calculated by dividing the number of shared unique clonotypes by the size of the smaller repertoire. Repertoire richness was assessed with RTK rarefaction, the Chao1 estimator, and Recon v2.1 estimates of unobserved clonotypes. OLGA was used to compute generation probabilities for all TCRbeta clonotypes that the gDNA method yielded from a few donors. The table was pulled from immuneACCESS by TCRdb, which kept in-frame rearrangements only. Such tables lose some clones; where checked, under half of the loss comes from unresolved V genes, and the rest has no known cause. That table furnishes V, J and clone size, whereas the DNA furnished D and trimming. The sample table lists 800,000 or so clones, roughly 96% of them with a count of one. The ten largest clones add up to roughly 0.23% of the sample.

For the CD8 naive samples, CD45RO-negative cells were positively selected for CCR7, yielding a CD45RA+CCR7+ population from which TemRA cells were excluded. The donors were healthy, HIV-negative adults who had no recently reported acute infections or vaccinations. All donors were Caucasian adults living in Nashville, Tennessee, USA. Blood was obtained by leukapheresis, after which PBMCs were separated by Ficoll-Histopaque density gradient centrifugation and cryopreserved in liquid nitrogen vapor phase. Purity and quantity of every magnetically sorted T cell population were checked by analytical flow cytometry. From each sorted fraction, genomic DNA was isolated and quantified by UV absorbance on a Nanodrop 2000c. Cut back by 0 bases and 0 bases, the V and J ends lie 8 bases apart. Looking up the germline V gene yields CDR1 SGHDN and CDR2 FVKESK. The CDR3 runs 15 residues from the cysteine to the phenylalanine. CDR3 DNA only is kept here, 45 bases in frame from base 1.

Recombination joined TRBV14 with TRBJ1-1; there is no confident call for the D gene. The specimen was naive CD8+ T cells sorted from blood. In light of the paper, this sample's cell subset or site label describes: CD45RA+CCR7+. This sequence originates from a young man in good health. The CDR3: CASSQELGLNTEAFF. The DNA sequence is TGTGCCAGCAGCCAAGAACTGGGGTTGAACACTGAAGCTTTCTTT. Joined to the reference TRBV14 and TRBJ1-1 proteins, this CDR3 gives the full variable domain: EAGVTQFPSHSVIEKGQTVTLRCDPISGHDNLYWYRRVMGKEIKFLLHFVKESKQDESGMPNNRFLAERTGGTYSTLKVQPAELEDSGVYFCASSQELGLNTEAFFGQGTRLTVV.